This T cell receptor (beta chain) originates from a study of regulatory T cells in long-lasting Graves disease. Arm-PCR of CDR3 regions and iRepertoire HTBI primers were the basis on which TCR beta libraries were built. Authors' processing steps: Across samples, more than 55 TRBV and around 14 TRBJ segments were found. MiXCR was run by TCRdb on the multiplex PCR reads, yielding one entry per CDR3 protein. TCRdb, not the original authors, processed these V and J calls. This sample has 550,000 or so distinct CDR3 sequences; 12% occur once, and the top ten carry about 8.3%. Time point here: newly diagnosed GD, antithyroid drugs for less than 3 months. The TCR library was made from RNA that had been extracted from PBMCs in TRIzol. Remarks on this clonotype: Its specificity is unknown.

Notes on the study in general: Newly diagnosed patients had higher TCR diversity than persistent Graves' patients did.

The V gene lost 2 bases and the J gene lost 0 bases, with 13 bases spanning the gap. This CDR3 has 16 residues. Germline V gene sequence: CDR1 MNHEY, CDR2 SVGAGI. The sample was also reused in another study, on T cells in Graves' hyperthyroidism and ophthalmopathy. That source notes: No ophthalmopathy progression within 18 months constituted stable Graves' hyperthyroidism. The model identified upcoming ophthalmopathy a median about 7.1 months ahead of onset.

The V gene is TRBV6-5, the J gene TRBJ1-2; a possible D gene is TRBD1 (6 bases). This material consisted of peripheral blood mononuclear cells (PBMCs), taken at new diagnosis, from a patient treated with antithyroid drugs. The sequence came from a woman aged 30 to 39 with Graves disease. The CDR3 reads CASSYRGGVSNYGYTF. The CDR3, as DNA: TGTGCCAGCAGTTACAGGGGGGGGGTTTCTAACTATGGCTACACCTTC.